Below, 28 T cell receptor beta chains from the same sample are listed, as sequenced in a study of identical twins. One entry per CDR3 protein results from TCRdb running MiXCR on the 5' RACE reads. The profile shows 1.5 million to 2 million distinct CDR3 sequences, 32% of them singletons. The sequenced material came from cord blood. Every receptor here comes from a newborn girl in good health.

The chain joins TRBV6-1 to TRBJ2-7, with D perhaps TRBD1 or TRBD2 (5 bases each). The CDR3 consists of 14 residues. V gave up 2 bases and J gave up 7 bases, with 15 bases separating them. Germline V gene sequence: CDR1 MNHNS, CDR2 SASEGT. The CDR3 coding sequence is TGTGCCAGCAGTGAACTTGGTAGTGGGGGTGAGCAGTACTTC. This encodes CASSELGSGGEQYF.

Ten or more counts support this clonotype. The chain links TRBV10-3 to TRBJ2-5, with TRBD2 matching over 10 bases. CDR1 ENHRY and CDR2 SYGVKD come from the germline V gene. Trimming cost V 5 bases and J 1 base; bases outside gene matches: 4. The CDR3 contains 15 residues. CDR3 loop: CAISLTSGVQETQYF. In nucleotides, the CDR3 is TGTGCCATCAGTCTCACTAGCGGGGTCCAAGAGACCCAGTACTTC.

This clonotype was seen more than once but under ten times. V gene TRBV7-2 combines with J gene TRBJ2-3; 11 bases map to TRBD2. Trimming at V came to 0 bases and at J to 5 bases, leaving 4 bases not matched to a gene. Germline V gene data show CDR1 as SGHTA and CDR2 as FQGNSA. The CDR3 is 16 residues long. CDR3 coding DNA: TGTGCCAGCAGCTTAGCAAGGACTAGCGGGCAAGATACGCAGTATTTT. Its translation: CASSLARTSGQDTQYF.

This clonotype appeared a few times. The chain is built from TRBV24-1 and TRBJ2-1, with 8 bases lining up with TRBD2. The V gene's germline CDR1 is KGHDR and CDR2 SFDVKD. J lost 4 bases, V lost 2 bases, and 9 bases had no gene match. The CDR3 extends over 17 amino acids. The CDR3 is CATSDSGPGLGYNEQFF. CDR3 sequence (DNA): TGTGCCACCAGTGATTCGGGACCGGGACTAGGGTACAATGAGCAGTTCTTC.

This clonotype was seen more than once but under ten times. The genes are TRBV6-6 and TRBJ1-1, with 12 nucleotides matching TRBD1. CDR1 is MNHNY, CDR2 SVGAGI, per germline (reference sequence). J was trimmed by 5 bases and V by 5 bases; bases with no gene match: 12. The CDR3 covers 17 residues. The CDR3 loop reads CASSHPGTGGGWTEAFF. CDR3 nucleotide sequence: TGTGCCAGCAGTCATCCCGGGACAGGGGGCGGGTGGACTGAAGCTTTCTTT.

The chain carries TRBV20-1 and TRBJ1-2; possibly TRBD1 for D (5 bases). Germline CDR1 DFQATT, CDR2 SNEGSKA (reference sequence). Between the trimmed V and J ends, which lost 3 bases and 2 bases, there was a span of 16 bases. The CDR3 contains 15 residues. The CDR3 DNA follows: TGCAGTGCTAGCGGCAGGGCGTTCGGGAACTATGGCTACACCTTC. This codes for CSASGRAFGNYGYTF.

The V and J genes are TRBV6-5 and TRBJ1-1; tentative D call: TRBD1 (5 bases). Trimming cost V 6 bases and J 2 bases, with 16 bases left between them. This CDR3 spans 15 amino acids. CDR1 MNHEY and CDR2 SVGAGI come from the germline V gene. The CDR3 spells CASSPNGGGNTEAFF. Here the CDR3 DNA reads TGTGCCAGCAGCCCCAACGGGGGAGGCAACACTGAAGCTTTCTTT.

The CDR3 sequence is CASSSVLAGGLYNEQYF. The CDR3 coding sequence is TGTGCCAGCAGCTCCGTACTGGCAGGGGGCCTCTACAATGAGCAGTACTTC. The V gene is TRBV5-5, the J gene TRBJ2-1; TRBD1 matches at 8 bases. The J call could be wrong; TRBJ2-7 is a better fit for the DNA end. The germline CDR1 and CDR2 sequences are SGHKS and YYEKEE (reference sequence). The CDR3 has 17 residues.

V and J are TRBV12-5 and TRBJ2-7, with TRBD2 matching 7 bases. The CDR3 loop spans 17 amino acids. Germline V gives CDR1 LGHNT, CDR2 FRNRAP. Germline trimming cut 3 bases from V and 0 bases from J; bases unmatched to any gene: 11. In DNA, the CDR3 is TGTGCTAGTGGTTTCGCCACCCTAGCGGCTTGCTCCTACGAGCAGTACTTC. Amino acid sequence: CASGFATLAACSYEQYF.

This clonotype has more than one count but fewer than ten. This rearrangement joins TRBV20-1 to TRBJ2-7; a possible D gene is TRBD1 (6 bases). This CDR3 has 14 residues. Trimming shortened V by 3 bases and J by 0 bases, and 12 bases separated the two germline ends. Germline CDR1 reads DFQATT; CDR2 reads SNEGSKA (reference sequence). The CDR3 nucleotides are TGCAGTGCTAGGTTTCGGGACAACTCCTACGAGCAGTACTTC. This codes for CSARFRDNSYEQYF.

V and J are TRBV11-2 and TRBJ2-3, with 7 bases matching TRBD2. Germline-derived CDR1 and CDR2 are SGHAT and FQNNGV. Trimming cost V 5 bases and J 4 bases; bases outside gene matches: 9. CDR3 length: 15 residues. The CDR3 nucleotides read TGTGCCAGCAGCCTACTAGCGCACGGCGCAGATACGCAGTATTTT. It translates to CASSLLAHGADTQYF.

This clonotype was picked up a small number of times. This chain connects TRBV20-1 to TRBJ1-2, with 8 bases lining up with TRBD1. Germline V gene data show CDR1 as DFQATT and CDR2 as SNEGSKA (reference sequence). The CDR3 is made up of 14 amino acids. V shed 1 base, J shed 4 bases, and the junction held 5 bases outside the gene matches. The CDR3 DNA sequence: TGCAGTGCTAGAGTCACAGGGGGAGGCTATGGCTACACCTTC. Residues: CSARVTGGGYGYTF.

The chain combines TRBV20-1 with TRBJ2-7, with TRBD2 matching over 9 bases. This CDR3 is 17 amino acids long. Germline loops: CDR1 DFQATT, CDR2 SNEGSKA (reference sequence). Unmatched junction bases numbered 12, after V lost 3 bases and J lost 0 bases. The CDR3 bases are TGCAGTGCTAGTCGGGTTAGCGGGGGCGTCGGCTCCTACGAGCAGTACTTC. This codes for CSASRVSGGVGSYEQYF.

The chain carries TRBV28 and TRBJ2-7, with D perhaps matching TRBD1 or TRBD2 (5 bases each). Trimming removed 4 bases from V and 7 bases from J, with 14 bases in between. Germline V lookup: CDR1 MDHEN, CDR2 SYDVKM. The CDR3 has 13 residues. CDR3 sequence: CASSWDPYNEQYF. CDR3 nucleotides: TGTGCCAGCAGTTGGGACCCCTACAATGAGCAGTACTTC.

A few counts support this clonotype. The V gene is TRBV9, the J gene TRBJ2-3; 9 bases map to TRBD2. Per the germline V gene, CDR1 is SGDLS and CDR2 is YYNGEE. The V segment lost 2 bases and the J segment 4 bases; nucleotides outside the gene matches: 5. This CDR3 region has 15 residues. The CDR3 region is CASSVTLAGPDTQYF. For the CDR3, the DNA is TGTGCCAGCAGCGTCACACTAGCGGGCCCAGATACGCAGTATTTT.

This clonotype was counted many times. This chain uses TRBV11-2 with TRBJ2-7; no firm D call. CDR3 length: 13 residues. Trimming removed 5 bases at V and 3 bases at J, with 11 bases between. CDR1 is SGHAT and CDR2 is FQNNGV in the germline V gene. This chain's CDR3 is CASSPFGGYEQYF. CDR3 bases: TGTGCCAGCAGCCCGTTCGGTGGCTACGAGCAGTACTTC. The variable domain in full, with the rest retrieved from reference TRBV11-2 and TRBJ2-7, is EAGVAQSPRYKIIEKRQSVAFWCNPISGHATLYWYQQILGQGPKLLIQFQNNGVVDDSQLPKDRFSAERLKGVDSTLKIQPAKLEDSAVYLCASSPFGGYEQYFGPGTRLTVT.

The V gene is TRBV20-1, the J gene TRBJ2-7, with unresolved D. Deletions cut 3 bases from V and 0 bases from J, with 9 bases between. This CDR3 has 13 amino acids. Germline assignment: CDR1 DFQATT and CDR2 SNEGSKA (reference sequence). CDR3 in DNA: TGCAGTGCTAGCCCCCTGAGCTCCTACGAGCAGTACTTC. It is translated as CSASPLSSYEQYF.

A few counts support this clonotype. The chain carries TRBV12-3 or TRBV12-4 and TRBJ2-6; no reliable D call. V was pared by 8 bases and J by 0 bases, with 8 bases between. The CDR3 is made up of 14 amino acids. In nucleotides, the CDR3 is TGTGCCAGCCACAGTAGCTCTGGGGCCAACGTCCTGACTTTC. Amino acids: CASHSSSGANVLTF.

The chain recombines TRBV20-1 with TRBJ2-5; D tentatively reads TRBD1 or TRBD2 (5 bases each). CDR1 DFQATT and CDR2 SNEGSKA come from the germline V gene (reference sequence). The CDR3 covers 14 residues. V lost 1 base to trimming and J lost 11 bases, with 20 bases between them. This CDR3 is CSARGGTYYNEQYF. The CDR3, as DNA: TGCAGTGCTAGAGGAGGGACCTACTACAATGAGCAGTACTTC.

This clonotype appeared a few times. The V gene is TRBV27, the J gene TRBJ1-4; TRBD1 aligns across 7 bases. This CDR3 spans 18 amino acids. The V gene end was trimmed by 2 bases and the J gene end by 0 bases; junction bases not matched to a gene: 9. Looked up from germline, CDR1 is MNHEY and CDR2 is SMNVEV (reference sequence). The CDR3 protein is CASSLRQGGSTTNEKLFF. The CDR3 region has the DNA TGTGCCAGCAGTTTACGGCAGGGGGGAAGTACAACTAATGAAAAACTGTTTTTT.

This chain links TRBV14 with TRBJ1-2, with D perhaps TRBD1 (5 bases). CDR1 and CDR2 (germline): SGHDN, FVKESK. The V gene lost 2 bases and the J gene lost 3 bases, with 13 bases spanning the gap. The CDR3 has 15 residues. CDR3 sequence reads: CASSQFGDGDYGYTF. The CDR3 DNA sequence: TGTGCCAGCAGCCAATTCGGGGACGGGGACTATGGCTACACCTTC.

The chain links TRBV5-1 to TRBJ2-3; 9 nucleotides line up with TRBD2. Unmatched junction bases numbered 8, after V lost 5 bases and J lost 1 base. The CDR3 has 16 residues. Germline V gives CDR1 SGHRS, CDR2 YFSETQ. The CDR3 region is CASRGSGTSRTDTQYF. The CDR3 bases are TGCGCCAGCAGGGGATCCGGGACTAGCCGCACAGATACGCAGTATTTT.

This clonotype was counted a few times. The chain joins TRBV5-1 to TRBJ1-1; D gene uncertain. Germline lookup yields CDR1 SGHRS and CDR2 YFSETQ. V lost 4 bases and J 2 bases, leaving 9 bases between the germline ends. CDR3 length equals 13 residues. The DNA for the CDR3 is TGCGCCAGCAGCCTCCCGGACAACACTGAAGCTTTCTTT. It yields the protein CASSLPDNTEAFF.

This clonotype has ten or more counts. The genes are TRBV6-1 and TRBJ2-3, with D uncertain. This CDR3 spans 14 amino acids. The V end lost 1 base, the J end lost 1 base, and 6 bases lay between the germline ends. From germline, CDR1 is MNHNS and CDR2 SASEGT. CDR3 in amino acids: CASSEGRRTDTQYF. CDR3 sequence (DNA): TGTGCCAGCAGTGAAGGCAGGCGCACAGATACGCAGTATTTT.

The chain uses TRBV9 and TRBJ2-7; maybe TRBD2 (5 bases). The CDR3 is made up of 14 amino acids. V lost 4 bases and J lost 2, with 13 bases in between. Germline CDR1 is SGDLS and CDR2 is YYNGEE. Here the CDR3 reads CASSPVLGPYEQYF. The CDR3 DNA follows: TGTGCCAGCAGCCCTGTACTAGGTCCCTACGAGCAGTACTTC.

In the case of this clonotype: Being one base from a much bigger clone, this may be a read error. The chain uses TRBV6-2 or TRBV6-3 and TRBJ2-7; no firm D call. The germline V gene encodes CDR1 MNHEY and CDR2 SVGEGT. This CDR3 contains 13 residues. Trimming took 2 bases from V and 7 from J, leaving 12 bases between them. The CDR3 sequence is CASSYLPTNEQYF. CDR3 nucleotides: TGTGCCAGCAGTTACCTCCCCACCAATGAGCAGTACTTC.

This clonotype occurred a few times. This chain joins TRBV28 and TRBJ2-7, with 7 bases identical to TRBD2. With 3 bases clipped from V and 2 bases from J, the junction kept 10 bases outside the gene matches. Germline-derived CDR1 and CDR2 are MDHEN and SYDVKM. The CDR3 has 16 amino acids. Written as DNA, the CDR3 is TGTGCCAGCAGTTTCCCGGCTAGCGGAGCGACCTACGAGCAGTACTTC. As protein: CASSFPASGATYEQYF. Full variable domain (missing parts from reference TRBV28 and TRBJ2-7): DVKVTQSSRYLVKRTGEKVFLECVQDMDHENMFWYRQDPGLGLRLIYFSYDVKMKEKGDIPEGYSVSREKKERFSLILESASTNQTSMYLCASSFPASGATYEQYFGPGTRLTVT.

This rearrangement joins TRBV20-1 to TRBJ2-1; 11 bases align to TRBD2. The CDR3 totals 15 residues. Losses at the gene ends were 2 bases for V and 4 bases for J; bases not matched to a gene: 4. Germline V lookup: CDR1 DFQATT, CDR2 SNEGSKA (reference sequence). CDR3 protein: CSARRLAGRYNEQFF. The CDR3 nucleotides are TGCAGTGCTAGAAGACTAGCGGGACGTTACAATGAGCAGTTCTTC.